This TCR beta chain came from a study of cytomegalovirus exposure and HLA in healthy donors. The V end lost 1 base, the J end lost 10 bases, and 19 bases lay between the germline ends. Germline assignment: CDR1 SQVTM and CDR2 ANQGSEA. CDR3 length: 14 amino acids. Primers included in the PCR were 60 Vbeta and 13 Jbeta primers. TCRdb's copy holds only in-frame clones and misses some; the assay was immunoSEQ multiplex PCR. This sample has about 140,000 clones; over 80% occur once, and the top ten carry approximately 1.1%. The V and J genes are TRBV29-1 and TRBJ1-1; D ambiguous. The sequenced material came from PBMCs. The sequence was collected from a female donor in good health and CMV-seronegative. CDR3: CSVEVGSYGRGAFF. The CDR3 DNA sequence: TGCAGCGTTGAAGTGGGAAGTTACGGCCGGGGAGCTTTCTTT.